These 17 T cell receptor beta chains share one sample of origin, sequenced in a study of monozygotic twins with inflammatory bowel disease. TCRdb reprocessed the 5' RACE reads, keeping one entry per CDR3 protein, no DNA. The sample data list more than 300,000 distinct CDR3 sequences. Sequenced: blood. The receptor set was obtained from a human donor with ulcerative colitis or Crohn's disease, or a healthy co-twin of an affected twin (not recorded which).

J is TRBJ2-1 and V is TRBV20-1. CDR1 and CDR2 from the germline V gene are DFQATT and SNEGSKA (reference sequence). The CDR3 contains 11 residues. The CDR3 protein is CSARANNEQFF.

V usage is TRBV6-1 and J usage is TRBJ2-1. Germline loops: CDR1 MNHNS, CDR2 SASEGT. CDR3 length: 14 residues. This CDR3 reads CASNAVSAYNEQFF.

The chain is built from TRBV11-2 and TRBJ1-3; the TCRdb D gene call, TRBD1, has no DNA to confirm it. This CDR3 has 19 amino acids. The germline CDR1 and CDR2 sequences are SGHAT and FQNNGV. The CDR3 sequence is CASSTQTQGVIIGGNTIYF.

V usage is TRBV7-2 and J usage is TRBJ2-4; TCRdb proposes TRBD2, but this gene call is untestable without DNA. Germline lookup yields CDR1 SGHTA and CDR2 FQGNSA. The CDR3 covers 17 residues. The CDR3 reads CASSIPLAGGYKNIQYF.

The chain employs TRBV3-1 and TRBJ2-7; checking the TCRdb D call of TRBD2 is not possible without DNA. Germline V gives CDR1 LGHDT, CDR2 YNNKEL (reference sequence). CDR3 length equals 19 residues. The CDR3 sequence: CASSQDWAGANKGAYEQYF.

The chain recombines TRBV29-1 with TRBJ2-3; the TRBD2 assignment by TCRdb is unverifiable without DNA. CDR3 length: 15 amino acids. From germline, CDR1 is SQVTM and CDR2 ANQGSEA. The CDR3: CSAPTGGTHLSTQYF.

The rearrangement joins TRBV12-3 or TRBV12-4 to TRBJ1-5; TCRdb's D gene call, TRBD1, goes unchecked for lack of DNA. CDR3 length: 14 amino acids. The CDR3 spells CASSLIGVGQPQHF.

This sequence joins TRBV5-1 and TRBJ2-3; TCRdb designates TRBD2, a call that cannot be tested without DNA. Per germline, CDR1 SGHRS and CDR2 YFSETQ. The CDR3 covers 14 residues. The CDR3 here is CASRPGRATDTQYF.

The chain combines TRBV7-2 with TRBJ2-1; checking the TCRdb D call of TRBD1 is not possible without DNA. The length of the CDR3 is 12 residues. Per the germline V gene, CDR1 is SGHTA and CDR2 is FQGNSA. The CDR3 sequence is CASSLLGGGGFF.

The chain couples TRBV12-3 or TRBV12-4 to TRBJ2-2; TCRdb returns TRBD2, unconfirmable since there is no DNA. The CDR3 is made up of 16 amino acids. This CDR3 reads CASSLSGLANWEELFF.

The chain carries TRBV4-3 and TRBJ2-7; there is no DNA to check the TCRdb D call of TRBD1. The CDR3 length is 13 residues. The germline CDR1 and CDR2 sequences are LGHNA and YSLEER. CDR3 sequence: CASSQEGQGEQYF.

This chain links TRBV5-1 with TRBJ2-1; TCRdb names TRBD1, which stays unverified in the absence of DNA. CDR3 length: 13 residues. Germline V lookup: CDR1 SGHRS, CDR2 YFSETQ. The CDR3 reads CASSDQVGQKQFF.

The chain employs TRBV2 and TRBJ2-2; TCRdb indicates TRBD1, and absent DNA this call remains unverified. Germline V gene data show CDR1 as SNHLY and CDR2 as FYNNEI. The CDR3 totals 18 residues. Here the CDR3 reads CASSPGLGDWGRTGELFF.

The CDR3 loop is CASSQDRGGPVAGELFF. J is TRBJ2-2 and V is TRBV4-1; the D call from TCRdb, TRBD2, cannot be confirmed without DNA. CDR1 and CDR2 (germline): MGHRA, YSYEKL. The CDR3 is 17 amino acids.

The chain has TRBV21-1 and TRBJ2-7; the D call from TCRdb, TRBD1, cannot be confirmed without DNA. TRBV21-1 is flagged as a pseudogene. This CDR3 has 18 amino acids. The CDR3 loop reads CASSRTRGDTKSSYEQYF.

The J gene is TRBJ2-3, the V gene TRBV24-1. This CDR3 has 13 residues. The germline V gene encodes CDR1 KGHDR and CDR2 SFDVKD. The CDR3 is CATSDSYTDTQYF.

V gene TRBV10-3 combines with J gene TRBJ2-1; the D call of TRBD2 rests on TCRdb alone, since no DNA is present to check it. This CDR3 has 13 amino acids. The germline V gene encodes CDR1 ENHRY and CDR2 SYGVKD. The CDR3 region is CATIAGGHNEQFF.